This T cell receptor beta chain was sequenced in a study of T-cell memory formation after mild COVID-19. In TCRdb, the 5' RACE reads were re-called with MiXCR into one record per CDR3 protein. The data hold 110,000 or so distinct CDR3 sequences, with 22% observed a single time. Germline V lookup: CDR1 SGHAT, CDR2 FQNNGV. The CDR3 is made up of 15 amino acids. Trimming shortened V by 2 bases and J by 5 bases, and 14 bases separated the two germline ends. The sequence was collected from a man younger than 30 who had mild COVID-19 (a few samples of this study predate the infection). Cell type and time point are not known. The chain uses TRBV11-2 and TRBJ2-3; either TRBD1 or TRBD2 may fit D (6 bases each). Sequences were obtained from PBMCs or a T cell subset sorted from them (not recorded which). CDR3 in amino acids: CASSLTGRMGDTQYF. CDR3 DNA: TGTGCCAGCAGCTTAACAGGGAGGATGGGAGATACGCAGTATTTT.